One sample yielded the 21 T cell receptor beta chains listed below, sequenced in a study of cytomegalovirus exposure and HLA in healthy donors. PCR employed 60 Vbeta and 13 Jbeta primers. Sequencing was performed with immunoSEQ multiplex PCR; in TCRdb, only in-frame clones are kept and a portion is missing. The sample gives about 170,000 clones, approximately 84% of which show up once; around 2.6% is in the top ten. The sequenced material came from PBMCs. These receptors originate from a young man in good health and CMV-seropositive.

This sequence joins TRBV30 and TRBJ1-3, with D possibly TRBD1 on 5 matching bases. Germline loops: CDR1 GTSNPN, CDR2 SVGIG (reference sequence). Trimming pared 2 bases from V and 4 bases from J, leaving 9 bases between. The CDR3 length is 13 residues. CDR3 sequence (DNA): TGTGCCTGGAGTTCAGGGTCGGGAAACACCATATATTTT. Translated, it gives CAWSSGSGNTIYF.

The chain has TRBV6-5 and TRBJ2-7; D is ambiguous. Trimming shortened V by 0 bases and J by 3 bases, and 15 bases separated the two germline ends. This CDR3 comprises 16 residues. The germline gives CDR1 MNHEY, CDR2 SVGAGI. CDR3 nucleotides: TGTGCCAGCAGTTACTCGCCGTTCAGACAAGTCTACGAGCAGTACTTC. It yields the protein CASSYSPFRQVYEQYF.

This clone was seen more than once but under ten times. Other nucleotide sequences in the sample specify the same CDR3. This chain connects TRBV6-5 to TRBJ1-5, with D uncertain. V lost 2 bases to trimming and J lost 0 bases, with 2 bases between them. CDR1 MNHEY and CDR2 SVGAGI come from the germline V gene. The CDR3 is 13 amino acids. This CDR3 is CASSYLSNQPQHF. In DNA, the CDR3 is TGTGCCAGCAGTTACCTTAGCAATCAGCCCCAGCATTTT.

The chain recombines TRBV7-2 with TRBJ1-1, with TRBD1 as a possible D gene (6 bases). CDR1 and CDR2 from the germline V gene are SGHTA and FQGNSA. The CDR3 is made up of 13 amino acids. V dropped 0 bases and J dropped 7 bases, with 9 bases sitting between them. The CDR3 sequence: CASSLARTDEAFF. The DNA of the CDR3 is TGTGCCAGCAGCTTAGCGCGGACAGATGAAGCTTTCTTT.

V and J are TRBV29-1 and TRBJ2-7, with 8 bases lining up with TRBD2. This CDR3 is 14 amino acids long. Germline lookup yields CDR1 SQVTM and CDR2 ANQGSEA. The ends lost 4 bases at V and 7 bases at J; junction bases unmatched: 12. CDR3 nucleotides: TGCAGCGTTGGCGGAACGGGAGGGCCAGGGGAGCAGTACTTC. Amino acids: CSVGGTGGPGEQYF.

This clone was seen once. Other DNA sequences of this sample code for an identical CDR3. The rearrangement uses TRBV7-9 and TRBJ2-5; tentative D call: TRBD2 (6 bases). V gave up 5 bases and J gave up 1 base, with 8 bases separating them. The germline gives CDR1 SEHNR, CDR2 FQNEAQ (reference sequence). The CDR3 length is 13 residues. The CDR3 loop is CASSRDSQETQYF. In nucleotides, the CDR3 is TGTGCCAGCAGCCGGGACTCCCAAGAGACCCAGTACTTC.

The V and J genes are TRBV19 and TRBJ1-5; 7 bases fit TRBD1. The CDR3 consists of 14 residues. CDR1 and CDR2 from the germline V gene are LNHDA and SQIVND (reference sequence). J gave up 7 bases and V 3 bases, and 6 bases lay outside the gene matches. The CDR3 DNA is TGTGCCAGTAGTATGATAGGGGGCCGGCAGCCCCAGCATTTT. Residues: CASSMIGGRQPQHF.

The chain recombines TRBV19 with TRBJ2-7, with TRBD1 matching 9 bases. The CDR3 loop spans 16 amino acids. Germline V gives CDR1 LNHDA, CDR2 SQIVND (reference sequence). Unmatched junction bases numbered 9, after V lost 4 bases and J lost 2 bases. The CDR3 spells CASSRDREGGTYEQYF. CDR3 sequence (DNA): TGTGCCAGTAGTAGGGACAGGGAAGGTGGCACCTACGAGCAGTACTTC.

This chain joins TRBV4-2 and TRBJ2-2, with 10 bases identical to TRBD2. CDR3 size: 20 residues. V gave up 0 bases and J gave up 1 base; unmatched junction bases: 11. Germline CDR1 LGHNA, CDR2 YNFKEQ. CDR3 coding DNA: TGTGCCAGCAGCCAAGATCTGGTGAGCGGGAGGGCCTTGAACACCGGGGAGCTGTTTTTT. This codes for CASSQDLVSGRALNTGELFF.

CDR3 protein: CASSRGLAGMDEQFF. DNA of the CDR3: TGTGCCAGCAGCCGGGGACTAGCGGGAATGGATGAGCAGTTCTTC. This chain joins TRBV11-3 and TRBJ2-1; 13 positions match TRBD2. V trimming: 5 bases; J trimming: 8 bases; junction bases outside the gene matches: 6. CDR1 is SGHNT, CDR2 YENEEA, per germline. The CDR3 covers 15 residues. The entire variable domain, with the rest obtained from reference TRBV11-3 and TRBJ2-1, is as follows: EAGVVQSPRYKIIEKKQPVAFWCNPISGHNTLYWYLQNLGQGPELLIRYENEEAVDDSQLPKDRFSAERLKGVDSTLKIQPAELGDSAVYLCASSRGLAGMDEQFFGPGTRLTVL.

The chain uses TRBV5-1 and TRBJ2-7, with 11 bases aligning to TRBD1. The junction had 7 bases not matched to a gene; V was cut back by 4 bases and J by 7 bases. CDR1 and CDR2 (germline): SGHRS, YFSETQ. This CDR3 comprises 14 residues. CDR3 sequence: CASSLGQGAREQYF. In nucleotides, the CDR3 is TGCGCCAGCAGCCTAGGACAGGGGGCGAGGGAGCAGTACTTC. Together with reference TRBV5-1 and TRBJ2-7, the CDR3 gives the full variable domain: KAGVTQTPRYLIKTRGQQVTLSCSPISGHRSVSWYQQTPGQGLQFLFEYFSETQRNKGNFPGRFSGRQFSNSRSEMNVSTLELGDSALYLCASSLGQGAREQYFGPGTRLTVT.

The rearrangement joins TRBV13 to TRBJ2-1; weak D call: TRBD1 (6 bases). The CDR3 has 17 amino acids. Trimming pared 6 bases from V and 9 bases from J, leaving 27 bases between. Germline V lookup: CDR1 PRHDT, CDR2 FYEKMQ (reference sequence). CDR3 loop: CASRLQGIQRGSGEQFF. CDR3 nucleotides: TGTGCCAGCAGGTTACAGGGAATCCAGAGGGGGAGTGGTGAGCAGTTCTTC.

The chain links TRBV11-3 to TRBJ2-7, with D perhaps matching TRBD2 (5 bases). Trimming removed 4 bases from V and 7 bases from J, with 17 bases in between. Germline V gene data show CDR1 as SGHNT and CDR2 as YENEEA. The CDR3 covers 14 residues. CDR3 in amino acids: CASSSGMSTAEQYV. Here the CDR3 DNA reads TGTGCCAGCAGCTCGGGGATGAGTACGGCGGAGCAGTACGTC.

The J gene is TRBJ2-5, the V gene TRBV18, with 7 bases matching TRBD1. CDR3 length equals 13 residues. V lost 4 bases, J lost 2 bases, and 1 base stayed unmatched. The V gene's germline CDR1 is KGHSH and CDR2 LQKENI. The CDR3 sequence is CASSLGQQETQYF. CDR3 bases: TGTGCCAGCTCACTGGGACAGCAAGAGACCCAGTACTTC.

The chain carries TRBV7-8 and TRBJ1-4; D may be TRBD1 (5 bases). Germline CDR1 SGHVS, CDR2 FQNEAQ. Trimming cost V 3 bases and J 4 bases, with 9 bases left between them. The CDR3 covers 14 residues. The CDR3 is CASSFPGLNEKLFF. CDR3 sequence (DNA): TGTGCCAGCAGCTTTCCAGGGCTTAATGAAAAACTGTTTTTT. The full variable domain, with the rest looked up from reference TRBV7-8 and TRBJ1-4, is GAGVSQSPRYKVAKRGQDVALRCDPISGHVSLFWYQQALGQGPEFLTYFQNEAQLDKSGLPSDRFFAERPEGSVSTLKIQRTQQEDSAVYLCASSFPGLNEKLFFGSGTQLSVL.

CDR3 sequence (DNA): TGTGCCATCCTGGCCCAGGGGGACTATGGCTACACCTTC. Protein sequence: CAILAQGDYGYTF. This sequence joins TRBV7-9 and TRBJ1-2, with TRBD1 matching over 7 bases. Unmatched junction bases numbered 8, after V lost 10 bases and J lost 3 bases. The V gene's germline CDR1 is SEHNR and CDR2 FQNEAQ (reference sequence). The CDR3 runs to 13 residues.

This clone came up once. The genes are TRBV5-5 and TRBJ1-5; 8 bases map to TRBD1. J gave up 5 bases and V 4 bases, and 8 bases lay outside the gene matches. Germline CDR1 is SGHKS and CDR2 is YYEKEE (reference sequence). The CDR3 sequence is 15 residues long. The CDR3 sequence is CASSPRGTGDQPQHF. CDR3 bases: TGTGCCAGCAGCCCGCGGGGGACAGGTGATCAGCCCCAGCATTTT.

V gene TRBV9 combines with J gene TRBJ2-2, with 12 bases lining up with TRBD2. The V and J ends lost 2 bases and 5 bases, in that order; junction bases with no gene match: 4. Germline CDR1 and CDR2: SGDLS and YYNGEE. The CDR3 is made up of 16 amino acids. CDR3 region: CASSVAGTSGTGELFF. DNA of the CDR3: TGTGCCAGCAGCGTGGCAGGGACTAGCGGGACCGGGGAGCTGTTTTTT.

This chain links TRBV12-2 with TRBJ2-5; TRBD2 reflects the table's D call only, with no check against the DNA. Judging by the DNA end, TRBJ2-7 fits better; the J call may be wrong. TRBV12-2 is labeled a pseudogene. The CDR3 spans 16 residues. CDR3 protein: CASRFGGREGAYEQYF. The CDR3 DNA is TGTGCAAGTCGCTTTGGGGGACGGGAGGGGGCTTACGAGCAGTACTTC.

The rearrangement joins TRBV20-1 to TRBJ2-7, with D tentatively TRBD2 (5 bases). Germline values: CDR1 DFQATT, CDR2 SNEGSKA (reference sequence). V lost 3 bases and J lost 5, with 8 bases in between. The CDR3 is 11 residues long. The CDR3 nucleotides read TGCAGTGCTAGTAACGGGAACGAGCAGTACGTC. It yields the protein CSASNGNEQYV.

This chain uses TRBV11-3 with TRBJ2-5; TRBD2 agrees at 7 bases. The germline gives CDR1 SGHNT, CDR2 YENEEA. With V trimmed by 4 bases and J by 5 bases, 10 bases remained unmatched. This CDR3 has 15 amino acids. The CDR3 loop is CASSSKGGIRETQYF. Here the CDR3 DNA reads TGTGCCAGCAGCTCAAAGGGAGGGATCCGGGAGACCCAGTACTTC.